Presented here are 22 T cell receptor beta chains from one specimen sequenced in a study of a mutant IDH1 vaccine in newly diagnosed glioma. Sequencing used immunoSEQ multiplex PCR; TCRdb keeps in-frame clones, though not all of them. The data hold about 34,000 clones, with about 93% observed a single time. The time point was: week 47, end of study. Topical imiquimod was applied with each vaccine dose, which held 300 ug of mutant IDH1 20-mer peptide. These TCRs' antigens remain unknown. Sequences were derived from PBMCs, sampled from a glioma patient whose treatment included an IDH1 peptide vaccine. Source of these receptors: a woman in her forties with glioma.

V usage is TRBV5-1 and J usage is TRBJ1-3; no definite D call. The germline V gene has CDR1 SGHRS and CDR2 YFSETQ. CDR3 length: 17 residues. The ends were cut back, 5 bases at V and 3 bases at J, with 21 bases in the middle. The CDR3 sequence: CASSPRLSADYGNTIYF. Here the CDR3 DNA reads TGCGCCAGCAGTCCCCGCCTCAGCGCGGATTATGGAAACACCATATATTTT.

Here the CDR3 DNA reads TGTGCCAGCAGTGACTCTGAGGGGGGAGGGAATGAGCAGTTCTTC. This sequence encodes CASSDSEGGGNEQFF. The chain has TRBV6-4 and TRBJ2-1, with a weak D call TRBD2 (7 bases). Germline assignment: CDR1 MRHNA and CDR2 SNTAGT. The V and J ends lost 0 bases and 7 bases respectively, with 13 bases between them. The CDR3 spans 15 residues.

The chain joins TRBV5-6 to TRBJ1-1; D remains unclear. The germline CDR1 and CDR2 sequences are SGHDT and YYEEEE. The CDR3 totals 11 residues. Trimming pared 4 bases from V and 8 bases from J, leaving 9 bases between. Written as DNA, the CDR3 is TGTGCCAGCAGCATACCCGGCGAAGCTTTCTTT. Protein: CASSIPGEAFF.

The CDR3 DNA reads TGCAGCGTTTTAGCGGGGGCCGCCTACGAGCAGTACTTC. Its protein is CSVLAGAAYEQYF. The chain employs TRBV29-1 and TRBJ2-7, with 9 bases identical to TRBD2. This CDR3 has 13 residues. The trim removed 5 bases at V and 2 bases at J, leaving 4 bases unmatched. CDR1 and CDR2 (germline): SQVTM, ANQGSEA.

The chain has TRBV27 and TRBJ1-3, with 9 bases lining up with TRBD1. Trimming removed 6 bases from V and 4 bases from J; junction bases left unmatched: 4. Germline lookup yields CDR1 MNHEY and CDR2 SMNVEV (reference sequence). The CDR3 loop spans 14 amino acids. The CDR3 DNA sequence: TGTGCCAGCAGACCGGACAGGGGAGGAAACACCATATATTTT. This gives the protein CASRPDRGGNTIYF.

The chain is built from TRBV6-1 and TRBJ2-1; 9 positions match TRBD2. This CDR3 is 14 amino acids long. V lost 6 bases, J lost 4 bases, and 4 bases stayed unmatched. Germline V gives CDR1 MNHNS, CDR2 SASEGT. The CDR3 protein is CASRVAGAYNEQFF. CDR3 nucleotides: TGTGCCAGCAGAGTAGCGGGGGCTTACAATGAGCAGTTCTTC.

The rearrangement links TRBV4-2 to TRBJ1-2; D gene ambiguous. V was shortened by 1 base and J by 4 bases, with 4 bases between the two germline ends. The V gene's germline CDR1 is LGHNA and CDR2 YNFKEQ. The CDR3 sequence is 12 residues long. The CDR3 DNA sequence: TGTGCCAGCAGCCAAGGGGTCTATGGCTACACCTTC. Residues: CASSQGVYGYTF.

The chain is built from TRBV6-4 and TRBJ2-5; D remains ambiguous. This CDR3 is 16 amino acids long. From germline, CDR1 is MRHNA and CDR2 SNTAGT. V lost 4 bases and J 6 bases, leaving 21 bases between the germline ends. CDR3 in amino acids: CASSGRLGNLEKTQYF. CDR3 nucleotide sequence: TGTGCCAGCAGTGGCCGTCTAGGTAATCTAGAGAAGACCCAGTACTTC.

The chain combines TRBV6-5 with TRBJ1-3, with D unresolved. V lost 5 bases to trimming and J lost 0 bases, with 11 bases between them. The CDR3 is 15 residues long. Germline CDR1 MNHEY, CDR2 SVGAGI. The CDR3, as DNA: TGTGCCAGCAGTCCCCAAAGGCTCTCTGGAAACACCATATATTTT. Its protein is CASSPQRLSGNTIYF.

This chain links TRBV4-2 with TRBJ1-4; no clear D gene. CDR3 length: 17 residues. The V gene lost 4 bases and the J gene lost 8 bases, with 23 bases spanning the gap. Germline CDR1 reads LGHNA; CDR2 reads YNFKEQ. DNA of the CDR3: TGTGCCAGCAGCCCGCAAGTCCAGTCCTTAAGTCGGGAAAAACTGTTTTTT. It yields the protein CASSPQVQSLSREKLFF.

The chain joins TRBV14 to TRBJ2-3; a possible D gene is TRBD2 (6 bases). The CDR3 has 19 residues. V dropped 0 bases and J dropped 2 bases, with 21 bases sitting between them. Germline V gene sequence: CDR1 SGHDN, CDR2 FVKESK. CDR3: CASSQEGGVYQQFTDTQYF. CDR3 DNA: TGTGCCAGCAGCCAAGAGGGGGGAGTTTACCAACAATTCACAGATACGCAGTATTTT.

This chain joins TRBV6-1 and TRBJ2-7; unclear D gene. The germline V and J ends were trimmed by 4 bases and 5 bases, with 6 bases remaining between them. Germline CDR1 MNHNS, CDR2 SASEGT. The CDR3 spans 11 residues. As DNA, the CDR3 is TGTGCCAGCAGTGCACACCACGAGCAGTACTTC. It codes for CASSAHHEQYF.

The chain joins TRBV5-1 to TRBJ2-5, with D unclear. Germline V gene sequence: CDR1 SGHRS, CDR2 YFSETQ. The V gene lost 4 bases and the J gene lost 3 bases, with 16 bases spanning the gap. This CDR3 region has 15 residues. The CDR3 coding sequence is TGCGCCAGCAGCAAGAATAACGGGTATAAAGAGACCCAGTACTTC. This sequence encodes CASSKNNGYKETQYF.

This CDR3 is CASNAGEYGYTF. The CDR3 nucleotides read TGTGCCAGCAACGCCGGGGAGTATGGCTACACCTTC. The genes are TRBV28 and TRBJ1-2; D uncertain. The germline V gene encodes CDR1 MDHEN and CDR2 SYDVKM. The CDR3 extends over 12 amino acids. V was pared by 7 bases and J by 5 bases, with 11 bases between.

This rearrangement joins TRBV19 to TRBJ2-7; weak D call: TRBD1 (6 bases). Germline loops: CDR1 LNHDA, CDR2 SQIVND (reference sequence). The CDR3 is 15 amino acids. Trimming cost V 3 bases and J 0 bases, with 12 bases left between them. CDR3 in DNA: TGTGCCAGTAGTATTGGAACAGGGAACTCCTACGAGCAGTACTTC. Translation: CASSIGTGNSYEQYF. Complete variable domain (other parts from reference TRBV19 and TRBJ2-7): DGGITQSPKYLFRKEGQNVTLSCEQNLNHDAMYWYRQDPGQGLRLIYYSQIVNDFQKGDIAEGYSVSREKKESFPLTVTSAQKNPTAFYLCASSIGTGNSYEQYFGPGTRLTVT.

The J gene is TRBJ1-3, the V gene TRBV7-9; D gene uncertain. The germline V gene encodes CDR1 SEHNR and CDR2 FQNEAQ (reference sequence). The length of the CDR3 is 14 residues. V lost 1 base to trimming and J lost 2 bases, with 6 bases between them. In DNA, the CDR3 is TGTGCCAGCAGCTTAGTGGGAACTGGAAACACCATATATTTT. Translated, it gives CASSLVGTGNTIYF.

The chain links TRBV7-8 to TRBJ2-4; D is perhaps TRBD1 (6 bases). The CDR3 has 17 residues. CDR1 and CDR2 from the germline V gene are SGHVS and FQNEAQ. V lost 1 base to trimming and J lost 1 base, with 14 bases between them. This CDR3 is CASSLEGGGWAKNIQYF. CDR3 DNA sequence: TGTGCCAGCAGCTTAGAGGGTGGGGGCTGGGCCAAAAACATTCAGTACTTC. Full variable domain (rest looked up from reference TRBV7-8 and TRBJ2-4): GAGVSQSPRYKVAKRGQDVALRCDPISGHVSLFWYQQALGQGPEFLTYFQNEAQLDKSGLPSDRFFAERPEGSVSTLKIQRTQQEDSAVYLCASSLEGGGWAKNIQYFGAGTRLSVL.

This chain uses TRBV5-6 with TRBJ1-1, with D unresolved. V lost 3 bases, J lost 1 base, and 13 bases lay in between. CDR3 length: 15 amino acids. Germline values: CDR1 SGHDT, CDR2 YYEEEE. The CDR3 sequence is CASSSLFAANTEAFF. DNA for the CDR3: TGTGCCAGCAGCTCCCTGTTCGCAGCGAACACTGAAGCTTTCTTT. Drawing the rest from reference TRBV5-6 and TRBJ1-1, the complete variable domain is DAGVTQSPTHLIKTRGQQVTLRCSPKSGHDTVSWYQQALGQGPQFIFQYYEEEERQRGNFPDRFSGHQFPNYSSELNVNALLLGDSALYLCASSSLFAANTEAFFGQGTRLTVV.

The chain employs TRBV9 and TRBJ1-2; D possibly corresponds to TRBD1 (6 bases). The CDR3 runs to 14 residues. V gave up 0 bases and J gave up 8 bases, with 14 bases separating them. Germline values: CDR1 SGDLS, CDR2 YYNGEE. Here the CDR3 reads CASSVGHREGGYTF. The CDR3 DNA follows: TGTGCCAGCAGCGTAGGCCACAGGGAGGGAGGCTACACCTTC. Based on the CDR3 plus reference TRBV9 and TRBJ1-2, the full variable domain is DSGVTQTPKHLITATGQRVTLRCSPRSGDLSVYWYQQSLDQGLQFLIQYYNGEERAKGNILERFSAQQFPDLHSELNLSSLELGDSALYFCASSVGHREGGYTFGSGTRLTVV.

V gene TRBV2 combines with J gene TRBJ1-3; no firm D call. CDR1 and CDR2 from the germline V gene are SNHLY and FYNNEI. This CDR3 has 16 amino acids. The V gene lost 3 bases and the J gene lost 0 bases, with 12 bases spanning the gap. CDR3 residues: CASSDGAIFSGNTIYF. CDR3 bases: TGTGCCAGCAGTGATGGAGCGATATTCTCTGGAAACACCATATATTTT.

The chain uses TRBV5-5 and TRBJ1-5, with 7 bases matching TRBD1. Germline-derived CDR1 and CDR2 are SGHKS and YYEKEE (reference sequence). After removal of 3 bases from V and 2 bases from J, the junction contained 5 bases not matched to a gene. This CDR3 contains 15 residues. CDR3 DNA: TGTGCCAGCAGCTACAGGGGCGACGGCAATCAGCCCCAGCATTTT. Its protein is CASSYRGDGNQPQHF.

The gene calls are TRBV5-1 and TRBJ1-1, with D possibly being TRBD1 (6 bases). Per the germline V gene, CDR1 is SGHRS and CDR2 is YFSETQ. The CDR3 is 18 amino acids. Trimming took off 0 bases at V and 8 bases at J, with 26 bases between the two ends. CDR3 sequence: CASSLGQETAWVAGEAFF. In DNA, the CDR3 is TGCGCCAGCAGCTTGGGACAGGAGACGGCCTGGGTTGCGGGCGAAGCTTTCTTT.